The sample holds one count of the clone carrying this T cell receptor (beta chain). These data are taken from a study of shared T cell receptors in the human thymus. This CDR3 has 17 residues. Germline trimming cut 0 bases from V and 3 bases from J; bases unmatched to any gene: 10. Germline values: CDR1 LGHNA, CDR2 YNFKEQ. The assay was immunoSEQ multiplex PCR, and TCRdb's table has in-frame clones only and misses some. The sample shows approximately 580,000 clones, roughly 74% of them seen only once. The sample also formed part of further work on human thymus T cells. According to that study: Resections that were taken during corrective heart surgery supplied the thymus tissue. Within thymic and blood repertoires, V and J gene usage appeared to be biased. Among unrelated individuals, related research reported thymic repertoires that overlapped highly.

The chain recombines TRBV4-2 with TRBJ2-5; 7 bases map to TRBD2. The source is a boy under three years old with a congenital heart defect. The sequenced sample was thymocytes. The CDR3 loop is CASSQDFGRSLKETQYF. The CDR3 DNA follows: TGTGCCAGCAGCCAAGATTTCGGGAGGAGCCTAAAAGAGACCCAGTACTTC.